This TCR beta chain was sequenced during a study of read filtering for tumor transcriptome and immune sequencing. About the study: After DNase treatment, RNA was made into whole-transcriptome libraries. TCR-mapped reads were about 4.05 to 10.27 million with IR-seq versus about 80 to 1273 with RNA-seq.

From about 0.4 ug of RNA, a library with molecular barcoded alpha/delta and beta/gamma adaptors was made. A single record per CDR3 protein comes from TCRdb applying MiXCR to the reads. The profile shows tens of thousands of distinct CDR3 sequences, approximately 22% of them singletons. Trimming at V came to 11 bases and at J to 1 base, leaving 6 bases not matched to a gene. CDR3 size: 14 residues. Germline V CDR1 and CDR2: MDHEN, SYDVKM. This clonotype has ten or more counts. This sequence originates from a donor aged 40 or older with multiple myeloma. The sequenced sample consisted of a population of CD138-negative cells sorted from bone marrow. The rearrangement joins TRBV28 to TRBJ2-7, with 12 positions matching TRBD2. CDR3 bases: TGTGCCGTCCCTGGGACTAGCGGGTCCTACGAGCAGTACTTC. It encodes CAVPGTSGSYEQYF.